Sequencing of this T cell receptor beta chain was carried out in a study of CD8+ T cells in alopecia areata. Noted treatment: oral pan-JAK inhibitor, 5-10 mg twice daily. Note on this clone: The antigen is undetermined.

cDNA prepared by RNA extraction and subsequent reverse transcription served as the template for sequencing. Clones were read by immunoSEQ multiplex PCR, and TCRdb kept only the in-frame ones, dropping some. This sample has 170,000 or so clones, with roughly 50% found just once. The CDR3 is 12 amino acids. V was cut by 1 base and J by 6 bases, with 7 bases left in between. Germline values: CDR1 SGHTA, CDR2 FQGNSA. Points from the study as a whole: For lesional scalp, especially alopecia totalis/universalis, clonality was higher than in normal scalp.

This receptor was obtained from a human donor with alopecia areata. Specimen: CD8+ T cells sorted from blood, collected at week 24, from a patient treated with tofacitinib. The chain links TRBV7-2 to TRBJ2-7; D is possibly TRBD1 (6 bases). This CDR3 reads CASSLDRAEQYF. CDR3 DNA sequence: TGTGCCAGCAGCTTAGACAGGGCCGAGCAGTACTTC.